This record looks at one T cell receptor (beta chain) sequence and its context. Its antigen is not known. TCRdb reprocessed the 5' RACE reads with MiXCR, giving one entry per CDR3 protein. The table has 200,000 to 250,000 distinct CDR3 sequences, more than 8% seen once. This specimen comes from a study of T-cell memory formation after mild COVID-19. Study-wide points: Within pre-infection memory, some responding clones were found, suggesting cross-reactive memory joined. Contracting CD4+ clones sat mainly in CM and EM; CD8+ in EMRA.

The specimen was PBMCs or a T cell subset sorted from them (not recorded which). This TCR came from a man between 18 and 29 years old who had mild COVID-19 (a few samples of this study predate the infection). Cell type and time point are not known.

CDR3 coding DNA: TGTGCCAGCAGCTACGGGACTAGCGGAAGCACAGATACGCAGTATTTT. Encoded protein: CASSYGTSGSTDTQYF. V gene TRBV7-3 combines with J gene TRBJ2-3; 11 positions agree with TRBD2. CDR3 size: 16 residues. J lost 0 bases, V lost 4 bases, and 3 bases had no gene match. Germline loops: CDR1 SGHTA, CDR2 FQGTGA.